The 25 T cell receptor beta chains below come from one sample, sequenced in a study of T cell repertoires in cytomegalovirus infection. Using its own MiXCR run on the reads, TCRdb lists one record per CDR3 protein. The sample has fewer than 200,000 distinct CDR3 sequences, approximately 15% seen once. The sequenced material came from PBMCs. The receptors come from a human donor in good health (CMV status not recorded). Some clones in this sample may be carry-over from other donors' samples.

This clonotype was seen a handful of times. V is TRBV20-1 and J is TRBJ2-3; no definite D call. Germline-derived CDR1 and CDR2 are DFQATT and SNEGSKA (reference sequence). The CDR3 loop spans 14 amino acids. With 2 bases removed from V and 4 bases from J, the gap between germline ends came to 13 bases. CDR3 loop: CSARTYRAADTQYF. The CDR3 bases are TGCAGTGCTAGAACGTATAGGGCTGCAGATACGCAGTATTTT.

This clonotype was detected only a few times. V usage is TRBV7-6 and J usage is TRBJ2-7; D is ambiguous. Germline V gene data show CDR1 as SGHVS and CDR2 as FNYEAQ. The CDR3 is 11 residues long. V was shortened by 4 bases and J by 7 bases, with 8 bases between the two germline ends. For the CDR3, the DNA is TGTGCCAGCAGCTGGGGTGAGGAGCAGTACTTC. This sequence encodes CASSWGEEQYF.

This clonotype has only a few counts. The J gene is TRBJ2-1, the V gene TRBV27, with a tentative D call TRBD1 (7 bases). The germline V and J ends were trimmed by 5 bases and 3 bases, with 14 bases remaining between them. The germline V gene encodes CDR1 MNHEY and CDR2 SMNVEV (reference sequence). The CDR3 consists of 15 residues. CDR3 sequence (DNA): TGTGCCAGCAGTCATCAGGGGGGAGGCTACAATGAGCAGTTCTTC. This encodes CASSHQGGGYNEQFF.

This clonotype was counted many times. The rearrangement joins TRBV4-1 to TRBJ2-7, with 7 bases fitting TRBD1. Losses at the gene ends were 1 base for V and 7 bases for J; bases not matched to a gene: 16. The CDR3 length is 17 residues. Germline-derived CDR1 and CDR2 are MGHRA and YSYEKL. CDR3 nucleotide sequence: TGCGCCAGCAGCCAAGTGCCCTCCGGGACAGAATTGGGGGAGCAGTACTTC. Its translation is CASSQVPSGTELGEQYF.

This chain uses TRBV29-1 with TRBJ2-3; D gene uncertain. Germline-derived CDR1 and CDR2 are SQVTM and ANQGSEA. CDR3 length: 12 residues. The V end lost 4 bases, the J end lost 6 bases, and 11 bases lay between the germline ends. The CDR3 bases are TGCAGCGTTGGAAGGGCTCCTGATACGCAGTATTTT. Its protein is CSVGRAPDTQYF.

This chain connects TRBV13 to TRBJ2-7; TRBD2 aligns across 10 bases. CDR1 PRHDT and CDR2 FYEKMQ come from the germline V gene (reference sequence). The CDR3 totals 14 residues. The ends lost 4 bases at V and 5 bases at J; junction bases unmatched: 5. In DNA, the CDR3 is TGTGCCAGCAGCTCCCCGGGACTAGCGAACGAGCAGTACTTC. It is translated as CASSSPGLANEQYF.

The sample holds many counts of this clonotype. The chain joins TRBV7-2 to TRBJ1-2; 7 bases are a match to TRBD1. The CDR3 is 16 residues long. The germline CDR1 and CDR2 sequences are SGHTA and FQGNSA. Trimming removed 5 bases from V and 0 bases from J; junction bases left unmatched: 9. The CDR3 DNA sequence: TGTGCCAGCAGCCCCCAGACAGGGCGGACTAACTATGGCTACACCTTC. Amino acid sequence: CASSPQTGRTNYGYTF.

The CDR3: CASSPHSRDSTYEQYF. The CDR3 nucleotides are TGTGCCAGCAGCCCTCACTCCCGGGACAGCACCTACGAGCAGTACTTC. The V call is TRBV7-9, the J call TRBJ2-7; TRBD1 agrees at 7 bases. The CDR3 covers 16 residues. The V gene end was trimmed by 5 bases and the J gene end by 2 bases; junction bases not matched to a gene: 12. Germline V gives CDR1 SEHNR, CDR2 FQNEAQ (reference sequence).

This clonotype was detected ten times or more. The V call is TRBV6-2 or TRBV6-3, the J call TRBJ1-4, with unresolved D. The CDR3 has 19 residues. Germline V lookup: CDR1 MNHEY, CDR2 SVGEGT. V lost 0 bases and J 0 bases, leaving 17 bases between the germline ends. This chain's CDR3 is CASSYSREQRYSTNEKLFF. CDR3 sequence (DNA): TGTGCCAGCAGTTACTCCCGGGAGCAGCGATATTCAACTAATGAAAAACTGTTTTTT.

The J gene is TRBJ2-7, the V gene TRBV19; D gene unclear. Germline loops: CDR1 LNHDA, CDR2 SQIVND (reference sequence). V shed 6 bases and J shed 3 bases, with 18 bases lying between them. This CDR3 is 15 amino acids long. CDR3 protein: CASRTANDALYEQYF. The CDR3 coding sequence is TGTGCCAGTAGGACGGCAAATGATGCTCTCTACGAGCAGTACTTC.

Many counts were recorded for this clonotype. V is TRBV7-2 and J is TRBJ2-7; tentatively, D is TRBD2 (6 bases). The V gene lost 4 bases and the J gene lost 0 bases, with 10 bases spanning the gap. CDR3 size: 14 residues. Looked up from germline, CDR1 is SGHTA and CDR2 is FQGNSA. CDR3 sequence: CASSWERVSYEQYF. The CDR3 DNA sequence: TGTGCCAGCAGCTGGGAGCGGGTCTCCTACGAGCAGTACTTC.

This clonotype occurred many times. V gene TRBV6-5 combines with J gene TRBJ2-1; 12 bases match TRBD2. J was trimmed by 6 bases and V by 2 bases; bases with no gene match: 8. This CDR3 spans 17 amino acids. Germline loops: CDR1 MNHEY, CDR2 SVGAGI. CDR3: CASSYTIASGRANEQFF. CDR3 DNA: TGTGCCAGCAGTTACACCATCGCTAGCGGGAGGGCCAATGAGCAGTTCTTC.

This clonotype came up many times. V and J are TRBV20-1 and TRBJ1-5, with a possible D match to TRBD1 (6 bases). Germline V CDR1 and CDR2: DFQATT, SNEGSKA (reference sequence). V was shortened by 6 bases and J by 0 bases, with 9 bases between the two germline ends. This CDR3 comprises 13 residues. The CDR3 nucleotides are TGCAGTGCCCGGACAGATAGCAATCAGCCCCAGCATTTT. The encoded protein is CSARTDSNQPQHF.

This clonotype was detected many times. CDR3 loop: CSARVGGQLGQPQHF. In nucleotides, the CDR3 is TGCAGTGCTAGAGTTGGGGGACAGTTAGGTCAGCCCCAGCATTTT. The V call is TRBV20-1, the J call TRBJ1-5, with 7 nucleotides matching TRBD1. The CDR3 sequence is 15 residues long. In germline, CDR1 is DFQATT, CDR2 SNEGSKA (reference sequence). V dropped 1 base and J dropped 6; count of bases not matched to a gene: 9.

This clonotype appeared a single time. This sequence joins TRBV5-5 and TRBJ1-4; 7 bases are shared with TRBD1. This CDR3 region has 16 residues. Germline CDR1 is SGHKS and CDR2 is YYEKEE (reference sequence). Unmatched junction bases numbered 7, after V lost 0 bases and J lost 5 bases. The CDR3 here is CASSLEGATPNEKLFF. The DNA of the CDR3 is TGTGCCAGCAGCTTGGAGGGGGCCACCCCAAATGAAAAACTGTTTTTT. The full variable domain, in which reference TRBV5-5 and TRBJ1-4 provide the parts outside the CDR3, is DAGVTQSPTHLIKTRGQQVTLRCSPISGHKSVSWYQQVLGQGPQFIFQYYEKEERGRGNFPDRFSARQFPNYSSELNVNALLLGDSALYLCASSLEGATPNEKLFFGSGTQLSVL.

V is TRBV6-6 and J is TRBJ2-2; the D gene is possibly TRBD2 (7 bases). From germline, CDR1 is MNHNY and CDR2 SVGAGI (reference sequence). Trimming cost V 2 bases and J 5 bases, with 12 bases left between them. The CDR3 is made up of 15 amino acids. This chain's CDR3 is CASSYGRGGTGELFF. CDR3 nucleotide sequence: TGTGCCAGCAGTTACGGGAGGGGGGGGACCGGGGAGCTGTTTTTT.

The table lists this clonotype with many counts. The V and J genes are TRBV7-2 and TRBJ2-7; 7 nucleotides align to TRBD2. The CDR3 length is 13 residues. V was clipped by 3 bases and J by 3 bases; unmatched bases: 2. CDR1 and CDR2 (germline): SGHTA, FQGNSA. The CDR3 here is CASSLGLHYEQYF. CDR3 nucleotide sequence: TGTGCCAGCAGCTTGGGACTACACTACGAGCAGTACTTC.

This chain uses TRBV10-3 with TRBJ2-4; D uncertain. V was pared by 6 bases and J by 3 bases, with 15 bases between. The CDR3 extends over 15 amino acids. Germline V gene sequence: CDR1 ENHRY, CDR2 SYGVKD. The CDR3, as DNA: TGTGCCATCAGCGAACCTTTCGGAATCAAAAACATTCAGTACTTC. As protein: CAISEPFGIKNIQYF.

J is TRBJ2-3 and V is TRBV20-1, with 7 nucleotides matching TRBD2. The CDR3 covers 13 residues. Trimming removed 6 bases from V and 5 bases from J; junction bases left unmatched: 8. Germline loops: CDR1 DFQATT, CDR2 SNEGSKA (reference sequence). CDR3 bases: TGCAGTGCCAGTGGGGGAGGGAGAGATACGCAGTATTTT. This sequence encodes CSASGGGRDTQYF.

This clonotype was seen repeatedly, ten times or more. This chain uses TRBV7-9 with TRBJ2-2; possibly TRBD1 or TRBD2 for D (5 bases each). CDR3 size: 14 residues. Looked up from germline, CDR1 is SEHNR and CDR2 is FQNEAQ (reference sequence). In DNA, the CDR3 is TGTGCGCCTTCCGGGACGGAATACACCGGGGAGCTGTTTTTT. Translation gives CAPSGTEYTGELFF.

This clonotype occurred many times. The chain is built from TRBV7-8 and TRBJ2-7, with D maybe TRBD2 (5 bases). Trimming pared 7 bases from V and 4 bases from J, leaving 20 bases between. The CDR3 has 15 amino acids. Looked up from germline, CDR1 is SGHVS and CDR2 is FQNEAQ. CDR3 protein: CASTSGIIMGYEQYF. The CDR3 nucleotides are TGTGCCAGCACCTCCGGGATAATTATGGGGTACGAGCAGTACTTC.

Concerning this clonotype: It may be a read error: a sequence one base away is much more abundant. The chain employs TRBV5-1 and TRBJ2-2; D could derive from TRBD1 or TRBD2 (5 bases each). Germline CDR1 is SGHRS and CDR2 is YFSETQ. This CDR3 region has 15 residues. The ends were cut back, 3 bases at V and 6 bases at J, with 15 bases in the middle. DNA of the CDR3: TGCGCCAGCAGCTCGGGACCAGGGAAGGCCGGGGAGCTGTTTTTT. Its protein is CASSSGPGKAGELFF.

This sequence joins TRBV7-8 and TRBJ2-3; 10 bases agree with TRBD2. V shed 5 bases, J shed 5 bases, and the junction held 19 bases outside the gene matches. This CDR3 has 19 amino acids. Germline V CDR1 and CDR2: SGHVS, FQNEAQ. CDR3 region: CASSPPPRSLAGGRDTQYF. The CDR3 nucleotides are TGTGCCAGCAGCCCGCCTCCACGTTCCTTAGCGGGAGGCCGAGATACGCAGTATTTT.

The chain is built from TRBV7-2 and TRBJ2-7, with D possibly being TRBD1 or TRBD2 (5 bases each). The germline V gene encodes CDR1 SGHTA and CDR2 FQGNSA. The length of the CDR3 is 15 residues. V shed 1 base and J shed 2 bases, with 12 bases lying between them. This chain's CDR3 is CASSLDGAGAYEQYF. The CDR3, as DNA: TGTGCCAGCAGCTTAGACGGGGCAGGTGCCTACGAGCAGTACTTC.

There are a few counts of this clonotype. CDR3 in amino acids: CASSQGTDGSQPQHF. The CDR3 DNA reads TGTGCCAGCAGCCAAGGGACGGACGGGTCGCAGCCCCAGCATTTT. The J gene is TRBJ1-5, the V gene TRBV3-1; no firm D call. This CDR3 has 15 amino acids. The germline gives CDR1 LGHDT, CDR2 YNNKEL (reference sequence). V was shortened by 1 base and J by 7 bases, with 14 bases between the two germline ends.